A single T cell receptor (beta chain) is shown here with its context. The data originate from a study of cytomegalovirus exposure and HLA in healthy donors. Overall study: Early released data had about 80 million unique TCRs, all coming from HLA-typed donors.

Primers included in the PCR were 60 Vbeta and 13 Jbeta primers. In the original processing: Some 11 million of the about 80 million unique TCR beta chains counted in a later analysis were shared. Using immunoSEQ multiplex PCR, the repertoire was profiled, and TCRdb retains in-frame clones only, with some absent. The D gene and trimming were derived from the DNA, and the V and J assignments and clone size from that table. The sample lists 100,000 to 150,000 clones; roughly 84% were seen once. The CDR3 has 10 amino acids. Germline V lookup: CDR1 MDHEN, CDR2 SYDVKM. V lost 6 bases and J 13 bases, leaving 12 bases between the germline ends.

The rearrangement joins TRBV28 to TRBJ2-5; D unresolved. The sequence derives from a girl aged 2-10 years in good health and CMV-seronegative. Sequenced sample: PBMCs. The CDR3 region is CASSGGHLYF. The CDR3 DNA follows: TGTGCCAGCAGCGGCGGCCATCTGTACTTC.